Ten or more counts support the clone carrying this T cell receptor (beta chain). Antigen specificity is unknown. The CDR3 is made up of 13 amino acids. The germline V gene has CDR1 SGHTA and CDR2 FQGNSA. J was trimmed by 5 bases and V by 6 bases; bases with no gene match: 5. From the reads, TCRdb called clonotypes with MiXCR, one entry per CDR3 protein. Here the sample spans about 24,000 distinct CDR3 sequences, about 23% being singletons. This record belongs to a study of T cell repertoires in cytomegalovirus infection. Across the whole study: CMV infection plus the matching HLA type was flagged by public TCR beta signatures. General study points: HLA-C-restricted TCR beta clonotypes specific for CMV led the ex vivo response.

The V and J genes are TRBV7-2 and TRBJ2-3, with TRBD1 matching 7 bases. The sequenced sample was CD8+ T cells from cultured PBMCs, obtained from culture after CMV antigen stimulation. The clonotype was recovered from a human donor in good health (CMV status not recorded). Some clones in this sample may be carry-over from other donors' samples. The CDR3: CASSIQGRDTQYF. Here the CDR3 DNA reads TGTGCCAGCAGTATACAGGGGAGAGATACGCAGTATTTT.